This TCR beta chain stems from a study of CD8 T cells in Susac syndrome (dated by TCRdb to the late 2010s). Context from the whole study: Among the sequenced Susac syndrome patients, about 6 had clinically active disease and fewer than ten were in clinical remission. Repertoire sequencing was used to test whether CD8+ T cell activation and differentiation in Susac syndrome was antigen driven. The study compared CD8+ T cell repertoire clonality among 12 healthy donors, around 14 Susac syndrome patients and approximately 16 multiple sclerosis patients. At blood withdrawal, Susac syndrome patients were either therapy-naive, taking corticosteroids (in some cases with IVIg as well), or taking IVIg alone.

Peripheral blood CD8+ and CD4+ T cells from healthy donors, Susac syndrome patients and multiple sclerosis patients were profiled using high-throughput TCR beta sequencing. The Susac syndrome patients fulfilled recently defined diagnostic criteria for definite or probable disease. Bulk CD8+ and CD4+ T cells were purified by magnetic negative isolation, whereas CD8+ TEMRA cells were enriched by FACS. Blood was drawn into EDTA tubes, processed within 24 hours, and PBMCs were isolated by density gradient centrifugation. PBMCs destined for TCR sequencing were cryopreserved in liquid nitrogen and later thawed in a 37 °C water bath. The sorted or isolated CD4+, CD8+ and CD8+ TEMRA cells reached a purity of at least 90%. Worth noting for this clonotype: Its antigen has not been determined. No quality values exist for individual bases; no much larger clone is one base distant.

Points the paper makes about the study in general: The number of individuals in the TCR sequencing and HLA analysis was recognized as being relatively small. Some 15 and five Susac-specific public clones were found in the total CD8+ and CD8+ TEMRA repertoires, respectively. Susac syndrome CD8+ repertoires showed clonal expansion, highest in CD8+ TEMRA cells and greater in clinically active than remitting patients.

RNA was extracted using the RNeasy kit, and about 0.45 to 1 ug of the RNA was reverse transcribed with random hexamers. TCR beta CDR3 regions were amplified with the immunoSEQ multiplex PCR assay covering 54 Vbeta and 13 Jbeta segments. To correct PCR amplification bias, a synthetic template baseline was used for both primer optimization and computational correction. From the authors' description of their analysis: Reads were annotated to V, D and J genes per IMGT and analyzed with immunoSEQ Analyzer, keeping only productive sequences. Clonality was computed as one minus Shannon entropy normalized by log2 of the number of productive unique sequences. For each patient and control, public and private clones were evaluated within the 100 most prevalent clones. Clones were defined as Susac-specific when absent from the healthy and MS cohorts, from roughly 1,000 published viral clones and from other ImmuneACCESS disease sequences. TCRdb applied fastp at Q25 and MiXCR to the public reads, then kept only in-frame beta chains. When rows share a CDR3 protein, they turn into one entry using the most common DNA and genes. The authors' filters were not applied to this entry. The sample yields about 130,000 distinct CDR3 sequences; about 95% were counted once. The top ten hold approximately 0.2% of the sample.

The clonotype comes from a human donor with Susac syndrome. The material sequenced was CD8+ T cells from PBMCs.

The sequence in DNA is TGCAGTGCTAGGGCAGGGGATAACTATGGCTACACCTTC. Translated, this is CSARAGDNYGYTF. Recombination linked TRBV20-1 to TRBJ1-2; the best D guess is TRBD1, with 6 bases matching. Spanning cysteine to phenylalanine, the CDR3 consists of 13 amino acids. Just CDR3 DNA is preserved here, 39 bases in frame from base 1. V lost 3 bases and J lost 1 base; the stretch between them is 9 bases long. The germline V gene (reference sequence) gives CDR1 as DFQATT and CDR2 as SNEGSKA.